This T cell receptor beta chain was sequenced in a study of neurological immune-mediated disorders. Synthesis of cDNA was accomplished via 5'RACE employing 10-nucleotide random UMIs. Sequencing runs each generated in excess of 180 million TCR-beta sequences derived from 15-18 subjects. TCRdb re-called the 5' RACE reads with MiXCR, one entry per CDR3 protein. The profile shows 85,000 to 90,000 distinct CDR3 sequences, around 3.6% of them singletons. The table lists this clonotype with many counts. CDR1 is SGHRS, CDR2 YFSETQ, per germline. The ends were cut back, 4 bases at V and 1 base at J, with 5 bases in the middle. This CDR3 has 12 amino acids.

The genes are TRBV5-1 and TRBJ1-1, with D hard to call. Sequenced: PBMCs. The receptor's source is a woman in her forties or fifties with multiple sclerosis. The CDR3 here is CASSAQNTEAFF. CDR3 bases: TGCGCCAGCAGCGCACAGAACACTGAAGCTTTCTTT.